This TCR beta chain is drawn from a study of shared clonotypes between healthy human individuals. As defined, naive CD8 cells were CD45RO-negative and positively selected for CCR7, with terminally differentiated effector memory CD45RA+ cells excluded. Sequencing was performed with immunoSEQ multiplex PCR; in TCRdb, only in-frame clones are kept and a portion is missing. The sample holds 2 million or so clones, approximately 94% seen once. The CDR3 spans 16 residues. With 5 bases clipped from V and 3 bases from J, the junction kept 9 bases outside the gene matches. Per the germline V gene, CDR1 is MGHRA and CDR2 is YSYEKL.

The sequence was obtained from a man younger than 35 in good health. Sequencing input: naive CD8+ T cells sorted from blood. V usage is TRBV4-1 and J usage is TRBJ2-3; 9 nucleotides align to TRBD2. CDR3 nucleotides: TGCGCCAGCAGCAGAGTAGCGGGAGAAAGGACAGATACGCAGTATTTT. It specifies CASSRVAGERTDTQYF.